The 10 T cell receptor delta chains given below trace back to one sample, sequenced in a study of gamma-delta chains in newborns, infants, children. TCRdb re-identified clones in the reads via CATT. The table records 4,000 to 5,000 delta-chain clones, about 15% of them present only once. The sequenced sample was blood. Receptors were obtained from a child who was a newborn, infant or young child, either healthy, febrile or measles-vaccinated (not recorded which).

This clone qualifies as medium-sized. V is TRDV1 and J is TRDJ1; maybe TRDD3 (5 bases). Trimming removed 0 bases at V and 0 bases at J, with 20 bases between. The CDR3 length is 19 residues. Germline V gene lookup returns CDR1 TSWWSYY and CDR2 QGS. CDR3 sequence (DNA): TGTGCTCTTGGGGAACTCCTCCGGAGGGGGCAGTTTTACACCGATAAACTCATCTTT. It codes for CALGELLRRGQFYTDKLIF.

Worth noting for this clone: A read error may be the cause here, since a much bigger clone is one base away. V is TRDV1 and J is TRDJ1, with D possibly being TRDD2 or TRDD3 (7 bases each). TCRdb leaves out the J gene; it was filled in here by matching the DNA to germline. Trimming cost V 1 base and J 0 bases, with 36 bases left between them. The length of the CDR3 is 24 residues. The germline V gene encodes CDR1 TSWWSYY and CDR2 QGS. In DNA, the CDR3 is TGTGCTCTTGGGGAACCCGGCCTTCCTGGTAGGGGGTACGGGGGGATCCCCTACACCGATAAACTCATCTTT. This sequence encodes CALGEPGLPGRGYGGIPYTDKLIF.

As regards this clone: Possible read error: a much larger clone is one base away. The chain couples TRDV1 to TRDJ1; TRDD3 agrees at 8 bases. This CDR3 has 20 amino acids. V lost 2 bases, J lost 0 bases, and 17 bases stayed unmatched. Germline assignment: CDR1 TSWWSYY and CDR2 QGS. The CDR3 DNA is TGTGCTCTTGGGGAAATGGCCTACCGGTACTGGGGGGCGTACACCGATAAACTCATCTTT. Its protein product is CALGEMAYRYWGAYTDKLIF.

This clone is medium-sized (0.01 to 0.1%) in the sample. The rearrangement joins TRDV2 to TRDJ1; 12 bases fit TRDD3. Unmatched junction bases numbered 4, after V lost 3 bases and J lost 0 bases. Germline V gives CDR1 GEAIGNYY, CDR2 EKD. The CDR3 contains 16 residues. In DNA form, the CDR3 reads TGTGCCTGTGACGTACTGGGGGATACAGACACCGATAAACTCATCTTT. This encodes CACDVLGDTDTDKLIF.

The table lists this clone with a count of one. A single base is all that separates this from a far larger clone, so a read error is likely. This chain joins TRDV1 and TRDJ1, with D perhaps matching TRDD3 (7 bases). Here the J gene came from matching the DNA to germline, since TCRdb omits it. The CDR3 spans 23 residues. CDR1 TSWWSYY and CDR2 QGS come from the germline V gene. Trimming took 1 base from V and 0 from J, leaving 33 bases between them. This CDR3 reads CALGERRRSYWGWGQRDTDKLIF. The CDR3 nucleotides read TGTGCTCTTGGGGAACGGAGACGGTCCTACTGGGGCTGGGGGCAAAGGGACACCGATAAACTCATCTTT.

In the case of this clone: This may be a read error: a much more frequent sequence differs by one nucleotide. The same CDR3 arises from other DNA sequences in this sample as well. The V and J genes are TRDV2 and TRDJ3; no clear D. The germline CDR1 and CDR2 sequences are GEAIGNYY and EKD. This CDR3 is 14 amino acids long. In nucleotides, the CDR3 is TGTGCCTGCGACACCGTAGGGGACACCCGACAGATGTTTTTC. Translated: CACDTVGDTRQMFF.

Worth noting for this clone: TCRdb's entry gives the protein of a much larger clone, which mismatches this DNA's translation at residue 15, likely from a read error; the protein reported here is translated from the DNA. The chain employs TRDV2 and TRDJ1; 8 bases map to TRDD3. CDR3 length: 17 residues. CDR1 and CDR2 from the germline V gene are GEAIGNYY and EKD. The CDR3 here is CACDALPLGDHTDKPIF. CDR3 coding DNA: TGTGCCTGTGACGCCCTCCCCCTGGGGGACCACACCGATAAACCCATCTTT.

This clone appeared a few times. A read error may account for a junction end that differs from germline. The genes are TRDV2 and TRDJ2; 12 bases line up with TRDD3. The CDR3 has 15 amino acids. Germline V CDR1 and CDR2: GEAIGNYY, EKD. The CDR3 DNA follows: TGTGCCTGTGACACCATACTGGGGGATACAGCAAAACTCTTCTTT. Its translation is CACDTILGDTAKLFF.

In the case of this clone: A read error is possible here, since a much larger clone lies one base away. The J gene was identified as TRDJ3, and no V gene was called; TRDD3 is the table's D call, not checked against the DNA. CDR3 size: 22 residues. The CDR3 nucleotides are TGTGCCTGTGACACTCTAGATACTGGTGGACCGCTTAGCTCCTGGGACACCCGACAGATGTTTTTC. This translates into CACDTLDTGGPLSSWDTRQMFF.

This clone was recorded a few times. A far larger clone is one base from this, pointing to a likely read error. Different DNA sequences within this sample yield the same CDR3. V usage is TRDV2 and J usage is TRDJ3; D call uncertain. Germline loops: CDR1 GEAIGNYY, CDR2 EKD. There are 18 residues in the CDR3. The CDR3 DNA is TGTGCCTGCGACACGGCTGGAGGTTCCTCCTGGGACACCCGACAGATGTTTTTC. Protein: CACDTAGGSSWDTRQMFF.